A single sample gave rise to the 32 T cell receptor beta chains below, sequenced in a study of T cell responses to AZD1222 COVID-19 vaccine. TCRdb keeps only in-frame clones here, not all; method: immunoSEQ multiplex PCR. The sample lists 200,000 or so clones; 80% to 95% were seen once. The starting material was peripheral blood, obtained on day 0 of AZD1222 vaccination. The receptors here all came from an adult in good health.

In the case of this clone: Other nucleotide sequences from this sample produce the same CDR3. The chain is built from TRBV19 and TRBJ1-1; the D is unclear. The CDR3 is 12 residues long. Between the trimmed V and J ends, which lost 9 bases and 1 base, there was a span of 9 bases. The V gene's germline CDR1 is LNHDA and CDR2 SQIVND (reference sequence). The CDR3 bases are TGTGCCAGCGGGAGGGAGAACACTGAAGCTTTCTTT. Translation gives CASGRENTEAFF.

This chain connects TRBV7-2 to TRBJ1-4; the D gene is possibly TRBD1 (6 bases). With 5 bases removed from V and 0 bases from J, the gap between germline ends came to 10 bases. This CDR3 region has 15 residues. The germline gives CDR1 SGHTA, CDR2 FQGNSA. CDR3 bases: TGTGCCAGCAGCCTAGAGGGGGCAACTAATGAAAAACTGTTTTTT. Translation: CASSLEGATNEKLFF.

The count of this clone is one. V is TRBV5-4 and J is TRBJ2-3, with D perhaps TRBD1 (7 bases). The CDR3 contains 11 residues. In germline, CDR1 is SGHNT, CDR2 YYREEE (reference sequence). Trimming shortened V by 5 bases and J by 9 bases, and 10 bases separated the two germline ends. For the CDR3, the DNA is TGTGCCAGCAGTCCAGGGGGGACGCAGTATTTT. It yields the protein CASSPGGTQYF.

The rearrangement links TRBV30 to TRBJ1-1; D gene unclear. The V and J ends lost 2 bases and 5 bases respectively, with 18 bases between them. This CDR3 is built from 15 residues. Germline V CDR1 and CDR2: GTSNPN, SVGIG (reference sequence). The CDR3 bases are TGTGCCTGGAGTTCCGCGGACGCGGGAAGGACTGAAGCTTTCTTT. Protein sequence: CAWSSADAGRTEAFF.

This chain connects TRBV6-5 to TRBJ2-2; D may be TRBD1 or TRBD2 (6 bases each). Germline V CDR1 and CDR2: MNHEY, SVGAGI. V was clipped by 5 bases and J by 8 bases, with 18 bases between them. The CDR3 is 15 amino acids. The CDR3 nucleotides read TGTGCCAGCAGTCTCAAAGGGGGGCCAGTGGGGGAGCTGTTTTTT. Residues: CASSLKGGPVGELFF.

CDR3 sequence (DNA): TGTGCCAGTAGTACCGCAGGGGTACGGGAAGCTTTCTTT. It specifies CASSTAGVREAFF. The genes are TRBV19 and TRBJ1-1; weak D call: TRBD1 (6 bases). The germline V gene has CDR1 LNHDA and CDR2 SQIVND (reference sequence). Between the trimmed V and J ends, which lost 4 bases and 8 bases, there was a span of 14 bases. This CDR3 has 13 residues.

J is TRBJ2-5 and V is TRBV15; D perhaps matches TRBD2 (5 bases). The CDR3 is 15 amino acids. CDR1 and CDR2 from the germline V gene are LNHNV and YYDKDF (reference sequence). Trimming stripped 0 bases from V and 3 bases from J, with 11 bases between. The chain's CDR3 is CATSRDPRREETQYF. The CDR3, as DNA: TGTGCCACCAGCAGAGATCCGCGGCGGGAAGAGACCCAGTACTTC.

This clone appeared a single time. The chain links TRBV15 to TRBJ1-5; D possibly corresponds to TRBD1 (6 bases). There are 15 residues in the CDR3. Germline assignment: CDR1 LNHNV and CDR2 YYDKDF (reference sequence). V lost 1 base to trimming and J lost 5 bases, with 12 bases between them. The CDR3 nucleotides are TGTGCCACCAGCAGAGCCGGGACACACTATCAGCCCCAGCATTTT. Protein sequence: CATSRAGTHYQPQHF.

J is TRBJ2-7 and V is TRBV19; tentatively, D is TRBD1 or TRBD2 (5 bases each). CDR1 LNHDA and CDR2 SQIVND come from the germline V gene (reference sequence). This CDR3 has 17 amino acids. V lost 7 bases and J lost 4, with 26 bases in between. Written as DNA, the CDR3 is TGTGCCAGTACACGCCGGCATACGGCTTCGGGGCAATACGAGCAGTACTTC. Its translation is CASTRRHTASGQYEQYF. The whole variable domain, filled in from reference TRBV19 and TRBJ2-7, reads DGGITQSPKYLFRKEGQNVTLSCEQNLNHDAMYWYRQDPGQGLRLIYYSQIVNDFQKGDIAEGYSVSREKKESFPLTVTSAQKNPTAFYLCASTRRHTASGQYEQYFGPGTRLTVT.

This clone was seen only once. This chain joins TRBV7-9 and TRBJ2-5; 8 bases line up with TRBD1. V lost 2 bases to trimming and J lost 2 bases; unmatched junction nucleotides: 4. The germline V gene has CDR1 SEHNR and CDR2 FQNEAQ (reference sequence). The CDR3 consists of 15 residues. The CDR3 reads CASSLLGQAQETQYF. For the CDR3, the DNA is TGTGCCAGCAGCTTACTGGGACAGGCACAAGAGACCCAGTACTTC.

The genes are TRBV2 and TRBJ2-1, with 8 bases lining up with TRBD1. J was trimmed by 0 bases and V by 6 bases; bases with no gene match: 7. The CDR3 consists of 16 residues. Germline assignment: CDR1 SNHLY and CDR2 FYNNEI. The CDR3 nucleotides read TGTGCCAGCAGCGCCGGGACAGGCAGCTCCTACAATGAGCAGTTCTTC. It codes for CASSAGTGSSYNEQFF.

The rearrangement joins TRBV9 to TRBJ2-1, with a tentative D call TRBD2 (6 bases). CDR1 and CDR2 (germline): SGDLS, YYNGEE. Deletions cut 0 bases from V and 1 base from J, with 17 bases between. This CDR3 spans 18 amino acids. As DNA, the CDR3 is TGTGCCAGCAGCGTAGAAACCTGGGACTTCCCTTCCTACAATGAGCAGTTCTTC. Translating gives CASSVETWDFPSYNEQFF. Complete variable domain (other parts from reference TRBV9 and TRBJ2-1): DSGVTQTPKHLITATGQRVTLRCSPRSGDLSVYWYQQSLDQGLQFLIQYYNGEERAKGNILERFSAQQFPDLHSELNLSSLELGDSALYFCASSVETWDFPSYNEQFFGPGTRLTVL.

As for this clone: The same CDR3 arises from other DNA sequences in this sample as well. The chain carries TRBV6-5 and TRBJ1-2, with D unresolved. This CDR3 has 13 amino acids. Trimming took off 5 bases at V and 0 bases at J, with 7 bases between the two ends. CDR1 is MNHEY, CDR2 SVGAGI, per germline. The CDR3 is CASSPGANYGYTF. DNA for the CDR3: TGTGCCAGCAGTCCCGGTGCTAACTATGGCTACACCTTC.

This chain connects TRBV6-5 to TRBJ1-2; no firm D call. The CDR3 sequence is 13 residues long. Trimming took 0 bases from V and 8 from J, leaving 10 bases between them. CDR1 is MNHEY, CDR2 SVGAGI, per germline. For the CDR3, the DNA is TGTGCCAGCAGTTACTCTGGTTCGGGAGGCTACACCTTC. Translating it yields CASSYSGSGGYTF.

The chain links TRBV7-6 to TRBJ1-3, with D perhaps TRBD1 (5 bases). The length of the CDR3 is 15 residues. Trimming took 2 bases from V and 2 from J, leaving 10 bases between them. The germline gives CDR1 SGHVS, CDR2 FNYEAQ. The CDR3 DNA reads TGTGCCAGCAGCTTACTGGCAGGGACTGGAAACACCATATATTTT. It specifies CASSLLAGTGNTIYF. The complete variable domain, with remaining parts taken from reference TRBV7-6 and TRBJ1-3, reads GAGVSQSPRYKVTKRGQDVALRCDPISGHVSLYWYRQALGQGPEFLTYFNYEAQQDKSGLPNDRFSAERPEGSISTLTIQRTEQRDSAMYRCASSLLAGTGNTIYFGEGSWLTVV.

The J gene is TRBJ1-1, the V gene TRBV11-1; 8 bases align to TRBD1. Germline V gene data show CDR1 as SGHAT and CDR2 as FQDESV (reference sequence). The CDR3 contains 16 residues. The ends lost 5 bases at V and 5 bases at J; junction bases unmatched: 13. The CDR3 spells CASSPRSGGRGTEAFF. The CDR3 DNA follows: TGTGCCAGCAGCCCGCGGTCAGGGGGCCGGGGTACTGAAGCTTTCTTT.

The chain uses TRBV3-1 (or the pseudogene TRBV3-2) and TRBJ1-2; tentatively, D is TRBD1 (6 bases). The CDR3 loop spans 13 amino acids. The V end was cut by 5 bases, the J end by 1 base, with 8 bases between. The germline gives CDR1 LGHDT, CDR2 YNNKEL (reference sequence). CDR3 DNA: TGTGCCAGCAGCTTAGGGGGTAACTATGGCTACACCTTC. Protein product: CASSLGGNYGYTF.

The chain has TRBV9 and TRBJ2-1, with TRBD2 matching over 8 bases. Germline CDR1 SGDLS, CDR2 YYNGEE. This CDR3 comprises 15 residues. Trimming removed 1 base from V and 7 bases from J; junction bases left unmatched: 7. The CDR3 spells CASSVNGGATNEQFF. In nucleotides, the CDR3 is TGTGCCAGCAGCGTAAACGGGGGGGCCACGAATGAGCAGTTCTTC. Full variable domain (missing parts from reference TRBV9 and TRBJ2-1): DSGVTQTPKHLITATGQRVTLRCSPRSGDLSVYWYQQSLDQGLQFLIQYYNGEERAKGNILERFSAQQFPDLHSELNLSSLELGDSALYFCASSVNGGATNEQFFGPGTRLTVL.

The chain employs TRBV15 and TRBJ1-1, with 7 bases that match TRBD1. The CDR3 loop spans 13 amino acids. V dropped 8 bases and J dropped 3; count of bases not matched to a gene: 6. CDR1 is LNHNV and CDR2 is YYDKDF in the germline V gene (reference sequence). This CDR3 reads CATCDRADTEAFF. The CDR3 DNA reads TGTGCCACCTGCGACAGGGCGGACACTGAAGCTTTCTTT. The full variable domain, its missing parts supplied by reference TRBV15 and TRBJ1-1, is DAMVIQNPRYQVTQFGKPVTLSCSQTLNHNVMYWYQQKSSQAPKLLFHYYDKDFNNEADTPDNFQSRRPNTSFCFLDIRSPGLGDTAMYLCATCDRADTEAFFGQGTRLTVV.

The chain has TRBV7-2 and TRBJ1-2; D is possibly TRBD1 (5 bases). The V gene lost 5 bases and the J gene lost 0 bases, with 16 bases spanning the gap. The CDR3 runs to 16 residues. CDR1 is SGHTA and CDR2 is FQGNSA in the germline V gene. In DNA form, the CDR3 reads TGTGCCAGCAGCGGATACTCCGGGACCACTAACTATGGCTACACCTTC. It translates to CASSGYSGTTNYGYTF.

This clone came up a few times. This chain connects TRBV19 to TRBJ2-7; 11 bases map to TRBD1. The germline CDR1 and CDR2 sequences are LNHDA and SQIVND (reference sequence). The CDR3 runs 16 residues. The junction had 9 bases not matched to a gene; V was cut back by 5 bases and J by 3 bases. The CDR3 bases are TGTGCCAGTAGTTGGGGACAGGGGGTTCAAAACTACGAGCAGTACTTC. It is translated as CASSWGQGVQNYEQYF.

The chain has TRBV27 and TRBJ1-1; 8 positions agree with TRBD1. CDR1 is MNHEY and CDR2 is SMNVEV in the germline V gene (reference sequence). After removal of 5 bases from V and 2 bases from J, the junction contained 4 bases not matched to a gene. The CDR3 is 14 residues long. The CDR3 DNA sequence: TGTGCCAGCAGTCCTACAGGGGGTAACACTGAAGCTTTCTTT. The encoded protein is CASSPTGGNTEAFF.

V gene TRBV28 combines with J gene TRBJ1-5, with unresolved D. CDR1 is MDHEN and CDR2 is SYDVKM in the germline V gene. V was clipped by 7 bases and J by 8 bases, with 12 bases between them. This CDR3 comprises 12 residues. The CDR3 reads CASNQNLKPQHF. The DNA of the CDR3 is TGTGCCAGCAATCAAAACCTCAAGCCCCAGCATTTT. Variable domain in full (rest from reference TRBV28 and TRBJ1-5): DVKVTQSSRYLVKRTGEKVFLECVQDMDHENMFWYRQDPGLGLRLIYFSYDVKMKEKGDIPEGYSVSREKKERFSLILESASTNQTSMYLCASNQNLKPQHFGDGTRLSIL.

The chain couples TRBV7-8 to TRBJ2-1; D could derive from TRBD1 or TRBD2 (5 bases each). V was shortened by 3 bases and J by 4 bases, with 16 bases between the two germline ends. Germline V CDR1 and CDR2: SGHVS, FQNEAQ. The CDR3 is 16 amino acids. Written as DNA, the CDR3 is TGTGCCAGCAGCTTCCGGGACCCCCGTGGGTACAATGAGCAGTTCTTC. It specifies CASSFRDPRGYNEQFF.

Here the CDR3 reads CASIGLAGGGEQYF. CDR3 DNA: TGTGCCAGCATAGGACTAGCGGGAGGTGGAGAGCAGTACTTC. This chain uses TRBV6-5 with TRBJ2-7; 14 positions agree with TRBD2. The CDR3 loop spans 14 amino acids. The V and J ends lost 7 bases and 7 bases, in that order; junction bases with no gene match: 6. CDR1 and CDR2 from the germline V gene are MNHEY and SVGAGI.

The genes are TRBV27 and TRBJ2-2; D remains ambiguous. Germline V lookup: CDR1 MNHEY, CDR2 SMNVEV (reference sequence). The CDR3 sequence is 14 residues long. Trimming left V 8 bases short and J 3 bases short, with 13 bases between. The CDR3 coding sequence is TGTGCCAGCCGGCCAGTAGGGTACACCGGGGAGCTGTTTTTT. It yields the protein CASRPVGYTGELFF.

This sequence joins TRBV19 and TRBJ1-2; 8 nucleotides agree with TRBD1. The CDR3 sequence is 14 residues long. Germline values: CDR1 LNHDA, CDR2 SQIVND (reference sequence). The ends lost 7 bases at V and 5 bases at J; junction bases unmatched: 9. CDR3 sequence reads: CASNLDRGAYGYTF. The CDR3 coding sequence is TGTGCCAGTAATTTAGACAGGGGCGCTTATGGCTACACCTTC.

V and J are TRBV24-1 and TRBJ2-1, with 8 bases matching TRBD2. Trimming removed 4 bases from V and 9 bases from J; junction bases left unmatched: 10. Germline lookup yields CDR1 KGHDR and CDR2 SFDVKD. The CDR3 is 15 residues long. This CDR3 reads CATSDPAGVSSEQFF. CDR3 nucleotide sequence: TGTGCCACCAGTGACCCAGCGGGGGTTAGTAGTGAGCAGTTCTTC.

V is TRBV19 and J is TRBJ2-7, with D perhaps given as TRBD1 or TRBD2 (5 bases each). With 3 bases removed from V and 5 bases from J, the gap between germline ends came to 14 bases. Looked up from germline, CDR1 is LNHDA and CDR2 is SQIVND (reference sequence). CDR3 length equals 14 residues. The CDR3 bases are TGTGCCAGTAGTATCAAGCAGGGAGCCCACGAGCAGTACGTC. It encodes CASSIKQGAHEQYV.

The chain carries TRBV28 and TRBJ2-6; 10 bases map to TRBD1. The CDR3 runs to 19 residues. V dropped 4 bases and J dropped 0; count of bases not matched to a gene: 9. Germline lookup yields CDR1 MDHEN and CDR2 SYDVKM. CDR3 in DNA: TGTGCCAGCAGTTACTCCGGACAGGGGGTTAGCTCTGGGGCCAACGTCCTGACTTTC. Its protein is CASSYSGQGVSSGANVLTF.

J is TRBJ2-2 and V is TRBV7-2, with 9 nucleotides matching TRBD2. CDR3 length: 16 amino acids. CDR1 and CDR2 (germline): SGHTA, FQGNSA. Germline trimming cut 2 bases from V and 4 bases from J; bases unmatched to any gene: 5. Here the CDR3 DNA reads TGTGCCAGCAGCTTAAGAGCGGGGGGTTCCACCGGGGAGCTGTTTTTT. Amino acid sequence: CASSLRAGGSTGELFF.

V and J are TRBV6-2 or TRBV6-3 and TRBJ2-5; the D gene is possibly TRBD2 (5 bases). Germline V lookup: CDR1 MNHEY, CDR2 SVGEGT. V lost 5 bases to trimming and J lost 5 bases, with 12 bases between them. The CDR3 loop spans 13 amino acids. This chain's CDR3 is CASSPPWEETQYF. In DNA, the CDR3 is TGTGCCAGCAGTCCGCCCTGGGAGGAGACCCAGTACTTC.